One and the same sample provided the 16 T cell receptor beta chains below, sequenced in a study of identical twins. TCRdb re-called the 5' RACE reads through MiXCR, storing one row per CDR3 protein. The sample yields about 690,000 distinct CDR3 sequences, over 20% seen once. This same sample was also part of a study on T cells expressing NK-cell markers.

The sample was PBMCs. Every receptor here comes from a woman aged 18-30 years in good health.

This clonotype occurred many times. The chain combines TRBV4-2 with TRBJ2-1; D possibly corresponds to TRBD2 (7 bases). The CDR3 extends over 15 amino acids. V lost 8 bases, J lost 6 bases, and 20 bases lay in between. Per the germline V gene, CDR1 is LGHNA and CDR2 is YNFKEQ. Here the CDR3 reads CASRKVGGQTNEQFF. CDR3 DNA: TGTGCCAGCCGTAAGGTGGGGGGGCAGACCAATGAGCAGTTCTTC.

The gene calls are TRBV3-1 and TRBJ2-3; 14 nucleotides match TRBD2. The CDR3 length is 18 residues. The germline gives CDR1 LGHDT, CDR2 YNNKEL (reference sequence). Trimming removed 3 bases from V and 5 bases from J; junction bases left unmatched: 10. The DNA for the CDR3 is TGTGCCAGCAGCCATCGATTGGGGACTAGCGGGAGAAAAGATACGCAGTATTTT. The encoded protein is CASSHRLGTSGRKDTQYF.

V and J are TRBV6-5 and TRBJ2-1; 8 bases are a match to TRBD2. The CDR3 length is 15 residues. Unmatched junction bases numbered 8, after V lost 3 bases and J lost 7 bases. CDR1 is MNHEY and CDR2 is SVGAGI in the germline V gene. CDR3 loop: CASSYAGGASNEQFF. The DNA of the CDR3 is TGTGCCAGCAGTTATGCCGGGGGGGCCTCGAATGAGCAGTTCTTC.

The chain is built from TRBV27 and TRBJ1-2; tentative D call: TRBD1 (5 bases). V lost 7 bases to trimming and J lost 5 bases, with 14 bases between them. Germline V gene sequence: CDR1 MNHEY, CDR2 SMNVEV (reference sequence). CDR3 length: 13 residues. The DNA for the CDR3 is TGTGCCAGCACCACCCCAGGGCGGTATGGCTACACCTTC. Translating gives CASTTPGRYGYTF.

V and J are TRBV20-1 and TRBJ2-5; possible D gene TRBD1, 7 bases. The CDR3 has 13 residues. Germline values: CDR1 DFQATT, CDR2 SNEGSKA (reference sequence). V was trimmed by 2 bases and J by 4 bases, leaving 11 bases between them. The CDR3 spells CSARSQGGETQYF. In nucleotides, the CDR3 is TGCAGTGCTAGATCGCAGGGGGGAGAGACCCAGTACTTC.

This clonotype has more than one count but fewer than ten. The chain has TRBV6-1 and TRBJ2-7; 8 bases align to TRBD1. Germline trimming cut 7 bases from V and 4 bases from J; bases unmatched to any gene: 15. This CDR3 spans 16 amino acids. CDR1 and CDR2 (germline): MNHNS, SASEGT. CDR3 region: CASTGVWQGAAYEQYF. The CDR3 DNA reads TGTGCCAGCACCGGGGTTTGGCAGGGGGCTGCTTACGAGCAGTACTTC.

This clonotype turned up a few times. The V and J genes are TRBV7-9 and TRBJ2-1, with D tentatively TRBD2 (5 bases). The V gene lost 4 bases and the J gene lost 5 bases, with 12 bases spanning the gap. The CDR3 contains 14 residues. The germline CDR1 and CDR2 sequences are SEHNR and FQNEAQ (reference sequence). The CDR3: CASSSTNLDNEQFF. CDR3 in DNA: TGTGCCAGCAGCTCGACTAATTTGGACAATGAGCAGTTCTTC.

This chain joins TRBV12-3 or TRBV12-4 and TRBJ2-1; 9 positions match TRBD2. The CDR3 has 16 residues. The ends lost 8 bases at V and 10 bases at J; junction bases unmatched: 18. CDR3 residues: CASRLAGTAGSREQFF. CDR3 DNA sequence: TGTGCCAGCCGGCTAGCGGGAACAGCTGGGTCTAGGGAGCAGTTCTTC.

The J gene is TRBJ2-3, the V gene TRBV7-2, with 11 bases aligning to TRBD2. The CDR3 sequence is 15 residues long. CDR1 and CDR2 from the germline V gene are SGHTA and FQGNSA. V dropped 5 bases and J dropped 6; count of bases not matched to a gene: 7. CDR3 nucleotides: TGTGCCAGCAGCCATACTAGCGGGAGATCGGATACGCAGTATTTT. Residues: CASSHTSGRSDTQYF.

This clonotype was observed a handful of times. The chain combines TRBV6-1 with TRBJ2-1; TRBD2 matches at 8 bases. The junction had 11 bases not matched to a gene; V was cut back by 9 bases and J by 7 bases. CDR1 and CDR2 from the germline V gene are MNHNS and SASEGT. This CDR3 has 14 amino acids. CDR3 DNA sequence: TGTGCCAGTTCGGGAGCGGGGGCCATGAATGAGCAGTTCTTC. Amino acid sequence: CASSGAGAMNEQFF.

This clonotype has more than one count but fewer than ten. V gene TRBV20-1 combines with J gene TRBJ2-3, with D perhaps assigned TRBD1 or TRBD2 (5 bases each). Trimming took 1 base from V and 6 from J, leaving 11 bases between them. This CDR3 has 13 residues. Germline values: CDR1 DFQATT, CDR2 SNEGSKA (reference sequence). CDR3: CSARGPEGDTQYF. The CDR3 bases are TGCAGTGCTAGAGGTCCTGAGGGGGATACGCAGTATTTT.

The sample holds many counts of this clonotype. The V gene is TRBV20-1, the J gene TRBJ2-1, with D uncertain. With 2 bases removed from V and 7 bases from J, the gap between germline ends came to 9 bases. Germline V gives CDR1 DFQATT, CDR2 SNEGSKA (reference sequence). The CDR3 has 12 residues. CDR3 residues: CSARQAGNEQFF. For the CDR3, the DNA is TGCAGTGCTAGACAGGCCGGGAATGAGCAGTTCTTC.

This chain connects TRBV5-6 to TRBJ2-7; weak D call: TRBD2 (5 bases). The CDR3 covers 15 residues. The germline CDR1 and CDR2 sequences are SGHDT and YYEEEE. Trimming cost V 2 bases and J 0 bases, with 12 bases left between them. The CDR3 DNA is TGTGCCAGCAGCTTTGGGCTAGGGAGCTCCTACGAGCAGTACTTC. Translating gives CASSFGLGSSYEQYF.

The rearrangement uses TRBV20-1 and TRBJ2-7, with 8 bases aligning to TRBD1. The V segment lost 2 bases and the J segment 6 bases; nucleotides outside the gene matches: 6. The CDR3 extends over 13 amino acids. Germline values: CDR1 DFQATT, CDR2 SNEGSKA (reference sequence). Here the CDR3 reads CSARRQGALEQYF. The CDR3 DNA follows: TGCAGTGCTAGAAGGCAGGGGGCCCTCGAGCAGTACTTC.

This clonotype was counted between two and nine times. The chain combines TRBV29-1 with TRBJ2-7, with TRBD2 matching 11 bases. V was clipped by 6 bases and J by 2 bases; unmatched bases: 6. Germline values: CDR1 SQVTM, CDR2 ANQGSEA. The CDR3 contains 14 residues. CDR3 in DNA: TGCAGCGTGGAACTAGCGGGGGAGACCTACGAGCAGTACTTC. It specifies CSVELAGETYEQYF.

The rearrangement joins TRBV20-1 to TRBJ1-4; possibly TRBD1 for D (5 bases). The germline V gene encodes CDR1 DFQATT and CDR2 SNEGSKA (reference sequence). V shed 6 bases and J shed 0 bases, with 14 bases lying between them. There are 15 residues in the CDR3. As DNA, the CDR3 is TGCAGTGCCAAAGAAATGGGGGCAACTAATGAAAAACTGTTTTTT. Translation: CSAKEMGATNEKLFF.